This section outlines one T cell receptor beta chain sequence together with its context. Its antigen is currently not known. There are no base qualities to consult, and no much larger clone falls within one base. Synthetic TCR analog templates were spiked into each PCR to estimate absolute template abundance from read counts. The immunoSEQ assay used bias-controlled V and J gene primers to amplify TCRbeta CDR3 regions from genomic DNA. Sequencing of rearranged TCRbeta segments was done at approximately 20X coverage. As for how the authors treated the data: Sequencing errors were corrected by clustering and CDR3s were annotated against IMGT to assign V, D and J genes. Downstream analyses used only productive TCRbeta rearrangements and left out out-of-frame or stop-codon sequences. To compute clonality, Shannon entropy was normalized by the log of the number of unique productive sequences and then subtracted from one. Fisher's exact test with Benjamini-Hochberg correction, using a cutoff of adjusted p below 0.01, was how clones that differed between time points or between blood and tumor were identified. TCRdb obtained this table from immuneACCESS and retained in-frame rearrangements with V and J assigned. These tables miss some clones; where compared with another copy, unresolved V genes account for less than half of the shortfall, and the remainder is unexplained. V and J calls and clone size are copied from that table; D and trimming were computed from the DNA. For this sample the table gives fewer than 50,000 clones, of which roughly 90% were detected only once. Of the sample, about 25% is held by the ten largest clones.

Reading the label with the study, this specimen's time point is: pretreatment peripheral blood. The Qiagen DNeasy Blood extraction kit was used to purify genomic DNA from total PBMCs and tumor samples. PBMCs were collected pretreatment and during treatment and were isolated and stored as previously described. The data belong to a study of PD-L1 blockade in urothelial cancer (dated by TCRdb to about 2017). Study-wide context: About 90% of the 29 patients were identified as males with urothelial cancer of bladder origin, and a prior smoking history was reported by 18 of 29 patients. An ECOG performance status of 0 or 1 was recorded for the patients, and 0 to 3 prior chemotherapy regimens had been received by the patients. Blood samples were analyzed at 3 weeks after treatment start (second dose) and at 6 weeks after treatment start. Blood samples yielded a median of around 150,000 T cells and around 80,000 unique TCRs, with median clonality roughly 0.085. Somatic, immune and clinical correlates of response to PD-L1 blockade with atezolizumab in urothelial cancer were the focus of an exploratory multi-omic analysis. Pretreatment tumor samples, along with matched peripheral blood serially collected before and after atezolizumab treatment, were subjected to TCR sequencing. Durable clinical benefit was defined as progression-free survival longer than 6 months, and TCR features were also tested against progression-free and overall survival. In the same patients who had TCR sequencing, pretreatment tumors also underwent whole exome sequencing and RNA sequencing. Nine patients achieved durable clinical benefit and approximately 20 did not. Twenty-nine patients had pretreatment blood TCR-seq, about 25 had at least one posttreatment blood collection, and about 25 had tumor TCR-seq. Overall results and qualifications from the work: Small sample size (n ≈ 29) and many exploratory analyses mean the results are intended to be hypothesis-generating. At 3 weeks after the start of treatment, tumor-associated TCR clones in peripheral blood had expanded more in patients with durable benefit (n of about 20, p = 0.022). Improved progression-free and overall survival was associated with having pretreatment peripheral blood TCR clonality below the median.

The CDR3 goes from the cysteine to the phenylalanine over 14 residues. Only the CDR3 DNA stays, 42 bases, in frame from base 1. For CDR1 and CDR2, the germline V gene lists SGHTA and FQGNSA. Deletion took 2 bases off V and 1 base off J, with a span of 8 bases between the germline ends. The sequence came from a donor at least 40 years old with urothelial cancer. The chain links TRBV7-2 with TRBJ1-1, and perhaps TRBD1 as D gene, on 6 matching bases. Source: PBMCs, taken around atezolizumab (anti-PD-L1) treatment. The CDR3 protein: CASSLQGRNTEAFF. The DNA sequence follows: TGTGCCAGCAGCTTACAGGGGAGGAACACTGAAGCTTTCTTT. The entire variable domain, with the stretches around the CDR3 drawn from the reference TRBV7-2 and TRBJ1-1 proteins, is GAGVSQSPSNKVTEKGKDVELRCDPISGHTALYWYRQSLGQGLEFLIYFQGNSAPDKSGLPSDRFSAERTGGSVSTLTIQRTQQEDSAVYLCASSLQGRNTEAFFGQGTRLTVV.